The clone carrying this T cell receptor (beta chain) was seen many times. The CDR3 has 16 amino acids. V trimming: 4 bases; J trimming: 0 bases; junction bases outside the gene matches: 2. Germline CDR1 and CDR2: SGHVS and FQNEAQ. The sample is drawn from a study of T cell repertoires in cytomegalovirus infection. One entry per CDR3 protein results from TCRdb running MiXCR on the reads. The sample consists of fewer than 550,000 distinct CDR3 sequences, approximately 32% of them appearing once. The sequencing input was PBMCs. The chain has TRBV7-8 and TRBJ2-7, with 14 bases identical to TRBD2. The sequence was collected from a human donor in good health (CMV status not recorded). Some clones in this sample may be carry-over from other donors' samples. CDR3 amino acids: CASSWTSGGLSYEQYF. The CDR3 DNA reads as TGTGCCAGCAGCTGGACTAGCGGGGGGCTCTCCTACGAGCAGTACTTC.